Reported below is one T cell receptor (beta chain). What it binds is not known. After removal of 3 bases from V and 8 bases from J, the junction contained 7 bases not matched to a gene. The CDR3 has 14 residues. Germline V gene data show CDR1 as SGHRS and CDR2 as YFSETQ. These data come from a study of cytomegalovirus exposure and HLA in healthy donors. Study-wide results and caveats: V segments that were indistinguishable, TRBV6-2 and TRBV6-3 among them, were omitted from analysis. As a later analysis revealed, the rate of TCR association differed by HLA locus, with DRB1 most and HLA-C fewest.

The PCR was carried out with 60 Vbeta primers and 13 Jbeta primers. TCRdb's copy holds only in-frame clones and misses some; the assay was immunoSEQ multiplex PCR. The sample spans 65,000 to 80,000 clones; the ten largest clones claim about 4.2%. The sequencing input was PBMCs. This receptor was obtained from a young man in good health and CMV-seronegative. V is TRBV5-1 and J is TRBJ1-2; 10 bases align to TRBD1. This CDR3 reads CASSSGTGVEGYTF. The CDR3 coding sequence is TGCGCCAGCAGCTCCGGGACAGGGGTTGAGGGCTACACCTTC.